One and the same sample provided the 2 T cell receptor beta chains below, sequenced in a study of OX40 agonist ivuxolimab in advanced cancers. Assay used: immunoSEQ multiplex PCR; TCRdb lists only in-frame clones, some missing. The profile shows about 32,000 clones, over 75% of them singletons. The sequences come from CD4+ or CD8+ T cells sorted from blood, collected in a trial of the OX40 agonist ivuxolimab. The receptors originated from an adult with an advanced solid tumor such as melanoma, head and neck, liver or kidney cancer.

CDR3 DNA: TGTGCCAGCAGCTTAGACGGATACGGACAACATTCACCCCTCCACTTT. Residues: CASSLDGYGQHSPLHF. This chain links TRBV7-2 with TRBJ1-6, with D possibly being TRBD1 (5 bases). The CDR3 has 16 residues. Trimming stripped 1 base from V and 8 bases from J, with 15 bases between. CDR1 SGHTA and CDR2 FQGNSA come from the germline V gene.

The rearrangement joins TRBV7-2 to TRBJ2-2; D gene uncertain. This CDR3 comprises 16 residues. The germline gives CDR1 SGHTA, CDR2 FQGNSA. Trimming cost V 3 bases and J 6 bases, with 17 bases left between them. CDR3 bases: TGTGCCAGCAGCTTCGACTCAAATTTTTCTCCCGGGGAGCTGTTTTTT. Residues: CASSFDSNFSPGELFF. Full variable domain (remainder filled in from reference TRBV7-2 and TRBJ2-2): GAGVSQSPSNKVTEKGKDVELRCDPISGHTALYWYRQSLGQGLEFLIYFQGNSAPDKSGLPSDRFSAERTGGSVSTLTIQRTQQEDSAVYLCASSFDSNFSPGELFFGEGSRLTVL.